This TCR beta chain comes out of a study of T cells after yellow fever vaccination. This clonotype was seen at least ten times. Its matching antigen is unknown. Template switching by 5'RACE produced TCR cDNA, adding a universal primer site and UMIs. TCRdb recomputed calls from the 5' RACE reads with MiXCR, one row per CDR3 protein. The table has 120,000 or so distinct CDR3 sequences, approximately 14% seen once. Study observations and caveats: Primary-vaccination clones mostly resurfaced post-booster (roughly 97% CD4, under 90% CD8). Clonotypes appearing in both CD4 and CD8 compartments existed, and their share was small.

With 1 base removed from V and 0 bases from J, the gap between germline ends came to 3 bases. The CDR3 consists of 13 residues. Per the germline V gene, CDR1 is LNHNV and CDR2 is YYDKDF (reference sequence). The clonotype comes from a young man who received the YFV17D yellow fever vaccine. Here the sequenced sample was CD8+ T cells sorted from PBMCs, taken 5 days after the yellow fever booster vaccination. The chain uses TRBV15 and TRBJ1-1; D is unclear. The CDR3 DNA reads TGTGCCACCAGCAGAGTACTGAACACTGAAGCTTTCTTT. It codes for CATSRVLNTEAFF. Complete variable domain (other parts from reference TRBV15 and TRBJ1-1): DAMVIQNPRYQVTQFGKPVTLSCSQTLNHNVMYWYQQKSSQAPKLLFHYYDKDFNNEADTPDNFQSRRPNTSFCFLDIRSPGLGDTAMYLCATSRVLNTEAFFGQGTRLTVV.